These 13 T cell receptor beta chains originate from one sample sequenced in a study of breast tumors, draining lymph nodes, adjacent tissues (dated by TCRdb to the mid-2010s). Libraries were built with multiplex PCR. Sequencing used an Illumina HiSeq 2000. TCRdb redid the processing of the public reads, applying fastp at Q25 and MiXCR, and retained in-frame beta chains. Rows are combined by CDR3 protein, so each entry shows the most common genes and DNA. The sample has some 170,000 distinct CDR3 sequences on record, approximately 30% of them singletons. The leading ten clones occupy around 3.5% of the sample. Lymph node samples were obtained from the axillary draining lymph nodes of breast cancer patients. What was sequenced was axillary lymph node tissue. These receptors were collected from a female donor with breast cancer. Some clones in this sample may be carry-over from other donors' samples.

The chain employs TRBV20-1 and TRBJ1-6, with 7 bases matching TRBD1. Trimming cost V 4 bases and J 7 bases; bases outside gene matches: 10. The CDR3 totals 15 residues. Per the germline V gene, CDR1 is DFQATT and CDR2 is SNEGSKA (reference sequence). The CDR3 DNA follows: TGCAGTGCTAAGCCCCGGGACAGTCACAATTCACCCCTCCACTTT. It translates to CSAKPRDSHNSPLHF.

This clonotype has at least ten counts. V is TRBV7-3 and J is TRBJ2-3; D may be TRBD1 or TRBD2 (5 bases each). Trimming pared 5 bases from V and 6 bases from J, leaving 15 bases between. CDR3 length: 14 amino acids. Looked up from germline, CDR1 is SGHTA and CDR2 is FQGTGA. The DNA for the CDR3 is TGTGCCAGCAGCACCCGGGACCGTTGGGATACGCAGTATTTT. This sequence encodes CASSTRDRWDTQYF.

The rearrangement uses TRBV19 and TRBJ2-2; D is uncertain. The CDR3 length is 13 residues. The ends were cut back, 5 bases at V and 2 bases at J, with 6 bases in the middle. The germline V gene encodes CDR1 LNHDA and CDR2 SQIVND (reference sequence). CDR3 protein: CASSPDNTGELFF. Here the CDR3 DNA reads TGTGCCAGTAGTCCGGACAACACCGGGGAGCTGTTTTTT.

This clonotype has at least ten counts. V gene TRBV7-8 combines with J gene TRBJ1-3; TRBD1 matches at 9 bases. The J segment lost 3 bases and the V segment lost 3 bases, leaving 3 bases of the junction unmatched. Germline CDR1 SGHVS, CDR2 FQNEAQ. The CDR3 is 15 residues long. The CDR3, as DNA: TGTGCCAGCAGCTTGGGACAGGGCATTGGAAACACCATATATTTT. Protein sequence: CASSLGQGIGNTIYF.

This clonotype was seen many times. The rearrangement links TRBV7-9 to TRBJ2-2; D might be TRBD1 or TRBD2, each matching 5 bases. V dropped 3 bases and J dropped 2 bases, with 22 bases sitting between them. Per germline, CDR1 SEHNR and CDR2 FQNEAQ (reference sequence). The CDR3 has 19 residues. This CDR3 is CASSFRKRGQPPNTGELFF. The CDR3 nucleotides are TGTGCCAGCAGCTTCCGGAAGAGGGGCCAGCCGCCCAACACCGGGGAGCTGTTTTTT.

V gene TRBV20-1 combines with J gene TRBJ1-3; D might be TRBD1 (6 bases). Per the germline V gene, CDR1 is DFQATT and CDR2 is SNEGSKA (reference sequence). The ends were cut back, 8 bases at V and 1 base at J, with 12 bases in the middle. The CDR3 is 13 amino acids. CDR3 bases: TGCAGTCCTAAAGGGGGATCTGGAAACACCATATATTTT. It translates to CSPKGGSGNTIYF.

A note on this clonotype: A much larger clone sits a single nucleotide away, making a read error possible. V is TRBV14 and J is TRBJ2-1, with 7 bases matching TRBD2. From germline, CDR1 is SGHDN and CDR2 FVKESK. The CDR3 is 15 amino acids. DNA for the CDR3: TGTGCCAGCAGCCAAGGGAGGCTAGCGGTGCATGAGCCGTTCTTC. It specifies CASSQGRLAVHEPFF.

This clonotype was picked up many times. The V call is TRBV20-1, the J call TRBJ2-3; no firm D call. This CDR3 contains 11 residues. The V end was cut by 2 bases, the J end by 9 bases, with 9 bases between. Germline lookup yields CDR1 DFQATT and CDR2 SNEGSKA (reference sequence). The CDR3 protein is CSARKSQTQYF. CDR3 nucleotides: TGCAGTGCTAGAAAGTCCCAAACGCAGTATTTT.

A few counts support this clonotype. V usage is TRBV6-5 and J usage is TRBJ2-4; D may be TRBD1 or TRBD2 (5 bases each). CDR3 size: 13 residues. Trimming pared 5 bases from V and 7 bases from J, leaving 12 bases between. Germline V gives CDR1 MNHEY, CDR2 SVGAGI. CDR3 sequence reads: CASSPMWGNIQYF. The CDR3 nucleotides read TGTGCCAGCAGTCCGATGTGGGGGAACATTCAGTACTTC.

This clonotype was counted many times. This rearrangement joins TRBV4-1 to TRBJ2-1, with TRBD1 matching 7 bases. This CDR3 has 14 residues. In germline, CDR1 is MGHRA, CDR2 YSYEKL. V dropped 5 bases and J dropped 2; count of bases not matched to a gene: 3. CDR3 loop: CASSLQGTYNEQFF. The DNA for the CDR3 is TGCGCCAGCAGCTTACAGGGGACCTACAATGAGCAGTTCTTC.

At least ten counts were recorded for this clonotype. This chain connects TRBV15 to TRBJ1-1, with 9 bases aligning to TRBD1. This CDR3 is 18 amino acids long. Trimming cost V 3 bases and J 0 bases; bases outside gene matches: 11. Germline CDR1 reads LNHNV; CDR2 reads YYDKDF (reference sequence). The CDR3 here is CATSSGDRVRTMNTEAFF. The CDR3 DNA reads TGTGCCACCAGCAGTGGGGACAGGGTGAGGACCATGAACACTGAAGCTTTCTTT.

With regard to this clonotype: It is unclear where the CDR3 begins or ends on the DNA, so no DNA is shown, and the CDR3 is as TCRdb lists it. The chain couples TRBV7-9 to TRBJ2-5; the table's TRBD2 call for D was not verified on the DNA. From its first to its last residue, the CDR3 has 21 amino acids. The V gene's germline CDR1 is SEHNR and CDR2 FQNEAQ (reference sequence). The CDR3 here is CASSFYICSAPRGGGRETQYF.

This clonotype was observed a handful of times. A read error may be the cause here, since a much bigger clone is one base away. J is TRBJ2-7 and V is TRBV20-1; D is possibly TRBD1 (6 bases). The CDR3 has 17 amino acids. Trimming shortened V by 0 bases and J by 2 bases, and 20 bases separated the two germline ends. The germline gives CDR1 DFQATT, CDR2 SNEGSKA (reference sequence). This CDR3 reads CSARDITGQADPYEQYF. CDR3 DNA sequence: TGCAGTGCTAGAGATATAACGGGACAAGCGGATCCCTACGAGCAGTACTTC.